The 17 T cell receptor beta chains listed next were all sequenced from one sample in a study of a mutant IDH1 vaccine in newly diagnosed glioma. The repertoire was sequenced with immunoSEQ multiplex PCR; TCRdb's copy has only in-frame clones and lacks some. In the table there are around 40,000 clones, 75% to 90% of which are singletons. Regarding time point: week 5, during vaccination. Each dose delivered 300 ug of mutant IDH1 20-mer peptide subcutaneously with imiquimod. No antigen has been assigned to these receptors. Sample: PBMCs, taken from a glioma patient whose treatment included an IDH1 peptide vaccine. The receptor source for this set is a man aged 40-50 years with glioma.

CDR3 nucleotide sequence: TGTGCCAGCAGCTTGGGGGCGGGGATAATAGCTGAGACCCAGTACTTC. The encoded protein is CASSLGAGIIAETQYF. The chain has TRBV5-5 and TRBJ2-5; a possible D gene is TRBD2 (6 bases). This CDR3 is 16 amino acids long. The V end was cut by 0 bases, the J end by 5 bases, with 17 bases between. Per germline, CDR1 SGHKS and CDR2 YYEKEE (reference sequence).

The chain's CDR3 is CASSQEVGGAKNIQYF. CDR3 nucleotides: TGTGCCAGCAGCCAAGAAGTAGGGGGGGCCAAAAACATTCAGTACTTC. This chain connects TRBV14 to TRBJ2-4; possibly TRBD1 or TRBD2 for D (6 bases each). Trimming pared 0 bases from V and 1 base from J, leaving 10 bases between. Germline values: CDR1 SGHDN, CDR2 FVKESK. The CDR3 has 16 amino acids. Supplemented by reference TRBV14 and TRBJ2-4, the full variable domain reads EAGVTQFPSHSVIEKGQTVTLRCDPISGHDNLYWYRRVMGKEIKFLLHFVKESKQDESGMPNNRFLAERTGGTYSTLKVQPAELEDSGVYFCASSQEVGGAKNIQYFGAGTRLSVL.

This rearrangement joins TRBV4-2 to TRBJ2-3; 11 bases line up with TRBD2. The germline gives CDR1 LGHNA, CDR2 YNFKEQ. V was pared by 0 bases and J by 2 bases, with 4 bases of the junction left unmatched. CDR3 length: 17 amino acids. The CDR3 reads CASSQETSGAYTDTQYF. The DNA for the CDR3 is TGTGCCAGCAGCCAAGAGACTAGCGGGGCCTACACAGATACGCAGTATTTT.

The chain joins TRBV7-8 to TRBJ2-7; 9 positions agree with TRBD2. After removal of 8 bases from V and 5 bases from J, the junction contained 16 bases not matched to a gene. Germline V gene sequence: CDR1 SGHVS, CDR2 FQNEAQ. This CDR3 spans 16 amino acids. The CDR3 reads CASWRWGTSLPDEQYF. The CDR3 nucleotides read TGTGCCAGCTGGAGGTGGGGGACTAGCCTTCCCGACGAGCAGTACTTC.

The chain links TRBV7-8 to TRBJ1-2; TRBD1 aligns across 8 bases. The CDR3 loop spans 15 amino acids. The V and J ends lost 5 bases and 3 bases, in that order; junction bases with no gene match: 8. The germline V gene has CDR1 SGHVS and CDR2 FQNEAQ. The CDR3 DNA is TGTGCCAGCAGCAAAGGACAGGGTATCTACTATGGCTACACCTTC. As protein: CASSKGQGIYYGYTF.

The chain combines TRBV29-1 with TRBJ1-5; TRBD1 aligns across 8 bases. This CDR3 spans 14 amino acids. Germline trimming cut 7 bases from V and 0 bases from J; bases unmatched to any gene: 5. The germline V gene has CDR1 SQVTM and CDR2 ANQGSEA. The CDR3 sequence is CSARTGISNQPQHF. CDR3 nucleotides: TGCAGCGCTAGGACAGGGATTAGCAATCAGCCCCAGCATTTT.

The chain carries TRBV2 and TRBJ2-7; D not resolved. Germline assignment: CDR1 SNHLY and CDR2 FYNNEI. V was shortened by 6 bases and J by 6 bases, with 12 bases between the two germline ends. The CDR3 totals 12 residues. CDR3 amino acids: CASSWVSLEQYF. The DNA of the CDR3 is TGTGCCAGCAGCTGGGTCAGTCTCGAGCAGTACTTC. The variable domain in full, completed from reference TRBV2 and TRBJ2-7, reads EPEVTQTPSHQVTQMGQEVILRCVPISNHLYFYWYRQILGQKVEFLVSFYNNEISEKSEIFDDQFSVERPDGSNFTLKIRSTKLEDSAMYFCASSWVSLEQYFGPGTRLTVT.

The chain is built from TRBV7-6 and TRBJ2-7; 12 nucleotides match TRBD2. Looked up from germline, CDR1 is SGHVS and CDR2 is FNYEAQ. The ends lost 5 bases at V and 2 bases at J; junction bases unmatched: 4. The CDR3 covers 15 residues. The CDR3 DNA is TGTGCCAGCAGCCGGACTAGCGGGGACCCCTACGAGCAGTACTTC. This sequence encodes CASSRTSGDPYEQYF.

This chain connects TRBV2 to TRBJ2-1; D perhaps matches TRBD2 (5 bases). V was cut by 6 bases and J by 14 bases, with 17 bases left in between. This CDR3 is built from 12 residues. Germline-derived CDR1 and CDR2 are SNHLY and FYNNEI. CDR3 sequence: CASSEVMDFEFF. The CDR3 DNA follows: TGTGCCAGCAGCGAGGTAATGGACTTTGAGTTCTTC.

This clone has just a few counts. V gene TRBV9 combines with J gene TRBJ1-5, with D possibly being TRBD1 (6 bases). The ends were cut back, 3 bases at V and 7 bases at J, with 17 bases in the middle. The CDR3 is 15 residues long. CDR1 is SGDLS, CDR2 YYNGEE, per germline. DNA of the CDR3: TGTGCCAGCAGCGATACAGGGATCCCCCAACAGCCCCAGCATTTT. Its translation is CASSDTGIPQQPQHF.

This chain links TRBV7-9 with TRBJ2-5; D possibly corresponds to TRBD2 (6 bases). The CDR3 is made up of 13 amino acids. V gave up 2 bases and J gave up 2 bases, with 6 bases separating them. Germline values: CDR1 SEHNR, CDR2 FQNEAQ (reference sequence). The CDR3 DNA reads TGTGCCAGCAGCTTAAGCGGGCAAGAGACCCAGTACTTC. Translating gives CASSLSGQETQYF.

The genes are TRBV10-3 and TRBJ1-3; D unresolved. The CDR3 contains 12 residues. The germline V and J ends were trimmed by 4 bases and 6 bases, with 7 bases remaining between them. CDR1 is ENHRY, CDR2 SYGVKD, per germline. CDR3 sequence (DNA): TGTGCCATCAGTGCTTTGACAAACACCATATATTTT. Translation gives CAISALTNTIYF.

The count of this clone is one. The chain carries TRBV28 and TRBJ2-7, with D perhaps TRBD2 (5 bases). V was clipped by 5 bases and J by 3 bases, with 11 bases between them. This CDR3 has 13 residues. Germline CDR1 and CDR2: MDHEN and SYDVKM. The CDR3 spells CASSKGSSYEQYF. In nucleotides, the CDR3 is TGTGCCAGCAGTAAAGGGAGTAGCTACGAGCAGTACTTC.

This clone is a singleton in its sample. The rearrangement joins TRBV15 to TRBJ2-7, with 9 positions matching TRBD2. Germline assignment: CDR1 LNHNV and CDR2 YYDKDF (reference sequence). The CDR3 sequence is 14 residues long. The junction had 7 bases not matched to a gene; V was cut back by 5 bases and J by 5 bases. This CDR3 is CATSVAGESHEQYF. DNA of the CDR3: TGTGCCACCAGCGTAGCGGGAGAATCCCACGAGCAGTACTTC.

The V and J genes are TRBV10-1 and TRBJ2-5; tentatively, D is TRBD1 (6 bases). The CDR3 loop spans 13 amino acids. V was clipped by 10 bases and J by 5 bases, with 17 bases between them. Germline V gives CDR1 WNHNN, CDR2 SYGVQD (reference sequence). CDR3 amino acids: CATYYHRAETQYF. CDR3 DNA sequence: TGCGCCACCTACTACCACAGGGCCGAGACCCAGTACTTC.

The genes are TRBV4-3 and TRBJ2-1; 8 nucleotides align to TRBD2. The J segment lost 4 bases and the V segment lost 4 bases, leaving 15 bases of the junction unmatched. CDR3 length equals 18 residues. CDR1 and CDR2 (germline): LGHNA, YSLEER. CDR3 sequence reads: CASSRETSGWSGYNEQFF. As DNA, the CDR3 is TGCGCCAGCAGCCGGGAAACTAGCGGATGGTCGGGATACAATGAGCAGTTCTTC.

This chain connects TRBV6-1 to TRBJ1-2; D remains unclear. This CDR3 is 13 amino acids long. Looked up from germline, CDR1 is MNHNS and CDR2 is SASEGT. V lost 1 base and J 4 bases, leaving 7 bases between the germline ends. The CDR3 sequence is CASSEGYGYGYTF. In nucleotides, the CDR3 is TGTGCCAGCAGTGAAGGGTACGGCTATGGCTACACCTTC.